The 32 T cell receptor beta chains below come from one sample, sequenced in a study of T cells in women clearing cervical HPV infection listed by TCRdb under 2018. Preparation of the library involved the immunoSEQ multiplex PCR assay. The table was pulled from immuneACCESS by TCRdb, which kept in-frame rearrangements only. Such tables lose some clones; where checked, under half of the loss comes from unresolved V genes, and the rest has no known cause. This sample's table has entries for fewer than 35,000 clones. The ten largest clones take up roughly 7% of the sample. Sequencing used blood buffy coat. The receptors were sampled from a woman aged 18 to 75 with a cervical HPV16 infection that either progressed to CIN3+ or cleared (not recorded which).

Details on this clone: Compared with germline, one end of the junction differs, possibly owing to a read error. The read halts 3 residues ahead of the CDR3 end, with the missing end drawn from the germline J gene. At the DNA level, this CDR3 is encoded by other sequences in the same sample as well. V and J are TRBV7-8 and TRBJ1-3; 7 bases align to TRBD1. Germline V lookup: CDR1 SGHVS, CDR2 FQNEAQ. CDR3 length: 17 amino acids. The covered CDR3 bases are TGTGCCAGCAGCTTAGCGCTGTCGGCAGGGGGAGGAAACACG. Translated, it gives CASSLALSAGGGNT. In full, the CDR3 reads CASSLALSAGGGNTIYF.

Comment on this clone: Read coverage stops 3 residues before the CDR3 terminus; the germline J gene supplies the remainder. The chain uses TRBV30 and TRBJ2-3; 9 bases map to TRBD1. The germline V gene encodes CDR1 GTSNPN and CDR2 SVGIG (reference sequence). This CDR3 has 14 amino acids. The V segment lost 8 bases and the J segment 2 bases; nucleotides outside the gene matches: 8. The chain's CDR3 is CAGGTGTYTDTQYF. CDR3 DNA (partial): TGTGCCGGGGGGACAGGGACCTACACAGATACG.

Notes on this clone: The CDR3 end lies 3 residues beyond the end of the read and is filled in from the germline J gene. This chain uses TRBV30 with TRBJ1-2, with D hard to call. Germline CDR1 GTSNPN, CDR2 SVGIG (reference sequence). This CDR3 has 15 residues. The sequenced part of the CDR3 DNA is TGTGCCTGGAGTGTTCGACTAGCGGGAAGCGGTACC. It is translated as CAWSVRLAGSGT. The full CDR3 reads CAWSVRLAGSGTYTF.

Comments on this clone: Read sequence stops 3 residues before the CDR3 end, and the germline J gene provides the missing end. The rearrangement joins TRBV19 to TRBJ1-4, with 7 positions matching TRBD1. Germline CDR1 is LNHDA and CDR2 is SQIVND (reference sequence). J lost 4 bases, V lost 10 bases, and 6 bases had no gene match. CDR3 length equals 13 residues. CDR3 in amino acids: CAIRDSVNEKLFF. CDR3 DNA (partial): TGTGCCATCCGGGACAGCGTTAATGAAAAA.

This clone is labeled medium-sized based on frequency. The DNA ends 3 residues before the CDR3 does, and the rest of the CDR3 is filled in from the germline J gene. The chain combines TRBV18 with TRBJ2-5; weak D call: TRBD1 (6 bases). CDR1 KGHSH and CDR2 LQKENI come from the germline V gene. There are 16 residues in the CDR3. The V gene lost 6 bases and the J gene lost 5 bases, with 22 bases spanning the gap. Partial CDR3 DNA: TGTGCCAGCTCTCCAGGGGCCGGCGAAACGGTCGAGACC. Residues: CASSPGAGETVET. The full CDR3 protein reads CASSPGAGETVETQYF.

The CDR3 bases that were read are TGTGCCAGCAGCTTAAACAGGGGGCCAGATACG. This translates into CASSLNRGPDT. The entire CDR3 reads CASSLNRGPDTQYF. The chain is built from TRBV7-2 and TRBJ2-3; the match to TRBD1 covers 9 bases. The read terminates 3 residues before the CDR3 end, so the remaining end is supplied by the germline J gene. The CDR3 has 14 amino acids. Trimming removed 2 bases from V and 4 bases from J; junction bases left unmatched: 1. Germline V gene data show CDR1 as SGHTA and CDR2 as FQGNSA.

Partial CDR3 DNA: TGTGCCAGTTTCTATGAAAAA. Its protein is CASFYEK. The whole CDR3 sequence reads CASFYEKLFF. This sequence joins TRBV28 and TRBJ1-4; D ambiguous. Read coverage stops 3 residues before the CDR3 terminus; the germline J gene supplies the remainder. This CDR3 region has 10 residues. Trimming pared 9 bases from V and 6 bases from J, leaving 5 bases between. Germline values: CDR1 MDHEN, CDR2 SYDVKM.

Note on this clone: The read ends 3 residues before the CDR3 terminus; that terminus is restored from the germline J gene. The chain employs TRBV6-2 or TRBV6-3 and TRBJ1-2; D perhaps matches TRBD1 (5 bases). Germline CDR1 and CDR2: MNHEY and SVGEGT. The CDR3 consists of 17 residues. The DNA read from the CDR3 is TGTGCCAGCAGCCAAGGGGTTGGGAGCGGGGGGTCAGGTGAC. Its translation is CASSQGVGSGGSGD. The entire CDR3 reads CASSQGVGSGGSGDYTF.

Concerning this clone: The junction shows a germline mismatch at one end, possibly a read error. The sequenced fragment ends 3 residues before the CDR3 boundary, so the rest is inferred from the germline J gene. This sequence joins TRBV7-7 and TRBJ2-5; tentative D call: TRBD1 (5 bases). Germline V gives CDR1 SSHAT, CDR2 FNYEAQ (reference sequence). The CDR3 is 15 amino acids. The part of the CDR3 DNA that was read is TGTGCTAGCAGCCAAGGCAGGACAATCCAAGAGACC. It codes for CASSQGRTIQET. The complete CDR3 sequence is CASSQGRTIQETQYF. Variable domain in full (rest from reference TRBV7-7 and TRBJ2-5): GAGVSQSPRYKVTKRGQDVTLRCDPISSHATLYWYQQALGQGPEFLTYFNYEAQPDKSGLPSDRFSAERPEGSISTLTIQRTEQRDSAMYRCASSQGRTIQETQYFGPGTRLLVL.

The CDR3 loop reads CASSLGGGQSYEQYF. The part of the CDR3 DNA that was read is TGTGCCAGCAGCTTAGGGGGGGGCCAGTCCTACGAG. V gene TRBV7-9 combines with J gene TRBJ2-7; tentatively, D is TRBD2 (7 bases). The DNA ends 3 residues before the CDR3 does, and the rest of the CDR3 is filled in from the germline J gene. Trimming left V 1 base short and J 1 base short, with 11 bases between. Germline V gene lookup returns CDR1 SEHNR and CDR2 FQNEAQ (reference sequence). The CDR3 runs 15 residues.

As regards this clone: The read terminates 3 residues ahead of where the CDR3 ends, so the germline J gene completes it. The chain links TRBV20-1 to TRBJ2-1, with D unclear. CDR1 and CDR2 from the germline V gene are DFQATT and SNEGSKA (reference sequence). The length of the CDR3 is 13 residues. V was trimmed by 5 bases and J by 2 bases, leaving 10 bases between them. Partial CDR3 DNA: TGCAGTGCTCCTACCTATGCCTACAATGAG. Translation gives CSAPTYAYNE. From start to end, the CDR3 is CSAPTYAYNEQFF.

Worth noting for this clone: Sequencing ends 3 residues short of the CDR3 end; the germline J gene provides the rest. The V gene is TRBV6-4, the J gene TRBJ2-2; D is uncertain. Germline lookup yields CDR1 MRHNA and CDR2 SNTAGT. The CDR3 contains 13 residues. V lost 0 bases to trimming and J lost 4 bases, with 3 bases between them. CDR3 amino acids: CASSDSGTGELFF. The part of the CDR3 DNA that was read is TGTGCCAGCAGTGACTCAGGCACCGGGGAG.

With regard to this clone: The read stops 3 residues short of the end of the CDR3; the missing end is completed from the germline J gene. The gene calls are TRBV18 and TRBJ2-4; D gene unclear. The CDR3 length is 13 residues. Germline CDR1 KGHSH, CDR2 LQKENI. Incomplete CDR3 DNA: TGTGCCAGCTCACCACGTACCAACTATGGT. This gives the protein CASSPRTNYG. The CDR3 as a whole reads CASSPRTNYGQYF.

A remark on this clone: The CDR3 goes on 3 residues after the read ends, and that part is filled in from the germline J gene. The genes are TRBV20-1 and TRBJ2-3; 7 positions match TRBD2. The junction had 8 bases not matched to a gene; V was cut back by 0 bases and J by 2 bases. The CDR3 loop spans 16 amino acids. The germline gives CDR1 DFQATT, CDR2 SNEGSKA (reference sequence). CDR3: CSAREFLSGTTDTQYF. Incomplete CDR3 DNA: TGCAGTGCTAGAGAGTTCTTAAGCGGGACCACAGATACG.

According to its frequency, this clone is medium-sized. Sequencing ends 3 residues short of the CDR3 end; the germline J gene provides the rest. This chain uses TRBV20-1 with TRBJ1-2, with D maybe TRBD1 (6 bases). Trimming removed 0 bases from V and 6 bases from J, with 17 bases in between. The CDR3 length is 15 residues. The germline V gene encodes CDR1 DFQATT and CDR2 SNEGSKA (reference sequence). The CDR3 sequence is CSARDPNYREHGYTF. Partial CDR3 DNA: TGCAGTGCTAGAGATCCCAATTACAGGGAACATGGC.

The CDR3 is CAWETSGGAYEQYF. The CDR3 bases that were read are TGTGCCTGGGAGACTAGCGGGGGGGCCTACGAG. The V and J genes are TRBV30 and TRBJ2-7, with 14 nucleotides matching TRBD2. The CDR3 extends 3 residues past the end of the read, so its final part is completed from the germline J gene. J was trimmed by 2 bases and V by 5 bases; bases with no gene match: 2. This CDR3 comprises 14 residues. Per the germline V gene, CDR1 is GTSNPN and CDR2 is SVGIG (reference sequence).

In regard to this clone: The missing CDR3 end, 3 residues past where the read stops, is filled in from the germline J gene. The V gene is TRBV18, the J gene TRBJ2-5; D gene unclear. V lost 6 bases and J 3 bases, leaving 14 bases between the germline ends. Germline V gene lookup returns CDR1 KGHSH and CDR2 LQKENI. This CDR3 has 14 residues. The CDR3 DNA, read in part, is TGTGCCAGCTCCCCTGACTTGGCGGAAGAGACC. Protein: CASSPDLAEET. The entire CDR3 is CASSPDLAEETQYF.

As concerns this clone: The missing CDR3 end, 3 residues past where the read stops, is filled in from the germline J gene. The chain employs TRBV7-8 and TRBJ1-2; unclear D gene. Germline V CDR1 and CDR2: SGHVS, FQNEAQ. This CDR3 contains 16 residues. The CDR3 bases that were read are TGTGCCAGCAGCCGTATGCGCCGGACGGAACCGGGGGGC. It is translated as CASSRMRRTEPGG. In full, the CDR3 reads CASSRMRRTEPGGYTF.

In the case of this clone: The missing CDR3 end, 3 residues past where the read stops, is filled in from the germline J gene. This sequence joins TRBV4-1 and TRBJ2-3; tentatively, D is TRBD1 (5 bases). V shed 1 base and J shed 2 bases, with 16 bases lying between them. The CDR3 spans 17 residues. CDR1 is MGHRA, CDR2 YSYEKL, per germline. CDR3: CASSQGWAGKLTDTQYF. The sequenced CDR3 bases are TGCGCCAGCAGCCAAGGGTGGGCAGGGAAACTCACAGATACG.

Comment on this clone: The read terminates 3 residues ahead of where the CDR3 ends, so the germline J gene completes it. The rearrangement links TRBV2 to TRBJ2-5; the D gene is possibly TRBD1 (6 bases). Looked up from germline, CDR1 is SNHLY and CDR2 is FYNNEI. The CDR3 is 14 residues long. V shed 3 bases and J shed 2 bases, with 10 bases lying between them. The CDR3 DNA, read in part, is TGTGCCAGCAGTGAGGGGACATTACAAGAGACC. This gives the protein CASSEGTLQET. The whole CDR3 sequence is CASSEGTLQETQYF.

As concerns this clone: The observed sequence ends 3 residues before the CDR3 terminus, with the missing tail filled in from the germline J gene. The rearrangement uses TRBV7-8 and TRBJ2-2; 8 bases agree with TRBD2. CDR3 length: 15 amino acids. Germline CDR1 is SGHVS and CDR2 is FQNEAQ. V dropped 0 bases and J dropped 6; count of bases not matched to a gene: 3. The CDR3 reads CASSLAGTSAGELFF. CDR3 DNA, as far as it was read: TGTGCCAGCAGCTTAGCGGGGACTAGTGCCGGGGAG. The whole variable domain, filled in from reference TRBV7-8 and TRBJ2-2, reads GAGVSQSPRYKVAKRGQDVALRCDPISGHVSLFWYQQALGQGPEFLTYFQNEAQLDKSGLPSDRFFAERPEGSVSTLKIQRTQQEDSAVYLCASSLAGTSAGELFFGEGSRLTVL.

This clone is classed as medium-sized (0.01 to 0.1%) by frequency. The read ends 3 residues shy of where the CDR3 ends; the end is completed using the germline J gene. The rearrangement joins TRBV19 to TRBJ1-2; 8 bases map to TRBD1. The CDR3 consists of 13 residues. From germline, CDR1 is LNHDA and CDR2 SQIVND (reference sequence). CDR3 sequence reads: CASSLPGGVGYTF. The sequenced CDR3 bases are TGTGCCAGTAGCCTCCCAGGGGGCGTGGGC. Full variable domain (remainder filled in from reference TRBV19 and TRBJ1-2): DGGITQSPKYLFRKEGQNVTLSCEQNLNHDAMYWYRQDPGQGLRLIYYSQIVNDFQKGDIAEGYSVSREKKESFPLTVTSAQKNPTAFYLCASSLPGGVGYTFGSGTRLTVV.

The CDR3 DNA, read in part, is TGTGCCAGCTCACCTTTCACAGGGGCTGAGAACAATGAC. Translation gives CASSPFTGAENND. The entire CDR3 is CASSPFTGAENNDYTF. The chain couples TRBV18 to TRBJ1-2; 7 bases align to TRBD1. The read finishes 3 residues shy of the CDR3 end, and the germline J gene is used to complete it. The CDR3 sequence is 16 residues long. CDR1 and CDR2 (germline): KGHSH, LQKENI.

A remark on this clone: The CDR3 extends 3 residues past the end of the read, so its final part is completed from the germline J gene. The V gene is TRBV5-1, the J gene TRBJ1-3; TRBD1 matches at 7 bases. J gave up 0 bases and V 4 bases, and 4 bases lay outside the gene matches. The CDR3 loop spans 15 amino acids. Germline CDR1 is SGHRS and CDR2 is YFSETQ. CDR3 DNA (partial): TGCGCCAGCAGCCCGGGGACAGTCTCTGGAAACACC. Protein product: CASSPGTVSGNT. The full CDR3 sequence reads CASSPGTVSGNTIYF.

On this clone itself: The DNA ends 3 residues before the CDR3 does, and the rest of the CDR3 is filled in from the germline J gene. This chain connects TRBV7-6 to TRBJ2-7; TRBD1 matches at 7 bases. Germline V gene sequence: CDR1 SGHVS, CDR2 FNYEAQ. J was trimmed by 6 bases and V by 4 bases; bases with no gene match: 9. The CDR3 loop spans 14 amino acids. The CDR3 loop is CASSSPGQTVEQYF. Partial CDR3 DNA: TGTGCCAGCAGCTCACCGGGACAGACCGTCGAG.

About this clone itself: The read finishes 3 residues shy of the CDR3 end, and the germline J gene is used to complete it. The V call is TRBV5-1, the J call TRBJ1-6; 9 nucleotides agree with TRBD1. V was pared by 1 base and J by 8 bases, with 1 base of the junction left unmatched. Germline assignment: CDR1 SGHRS and CDR2 YFSETQ. The CDR3 loop spans 14 amino acids. CDR3 amino acids: CASSLTGGYSPLHF. The part of the CDR3 DNA that was read is TGCGCCAGCAGCTTGACAGGGGGCTATTCACCC.

A note on this clone: The CDR3 goes on 3 residues after the read ends, and that part is filled in from the germline J gene. The sample carries other DNA sequences with the same CDR3. V is TRBV30 and J is TRBJ1-3; 7 bases are shared with TRBD1. The junction had 8 bases not matched to a gene; V was cut back by 8 bases and J by 4 bases. The CDR3 length is 13 residues. Germline V gene sequence: CDR1 GTSNPN, CDR2 SVGIG (reference sequence). Here the CDR3 reads CAGDRASGNTIYF. The CDR3 bases that were read are TGTGCCGGAGACAGGGCTTCGGGAAACACC.

About this clone itself: The CDR3 is cut off 3 residues early in the read; its end comes from the germline J gene. The chain joins TRBV7-6 to TRBJ2-4; maybe TRBD2 (5 bases). The CDR3 is made up of 13 amino acids. In germline, CDR1 is SGHVS, CDR2 FNYEAQ. CDR3 DNA (partial): TGTGCCAGTAGCCCGGGGAGTTCCTATGGT. Protein sequence: CASSPGSSYG. The complete CDR3 protein is CASSPGSSYGQYF. Using reference TRBV7-6 and TRBJ2-4 for the parts outside the CDR3, the full variable domain is GAGVSQSPRYKVTKRGQDVALRCDPISGHVSLYWYRQALGQGPEFLTYFNYEAQQDKSGLPNDRFSAERPEGSISTLTIQRTEQRDSAMYRCASSPGSSYGQYFGAGTRLSVL.

To note about this clone: Read coverage stops 3 residues before the CDR3 terminus; the germline J gene supplies the remainder. V and J are TRBV11-2 and TRBJ2-7, with D tentatively TRBD1 (5 bases). Germline V gene lookup returns CDR1 SGHAT and CDR2 FQNNGV. V was shortened by 3 bases and J by 2 bases, with 14 bases between the two germline ends. The CDR3 has 15 residues. The sequenced CDR3 bases are TGTGCCAGCAGCTTCGACAGTTTTTCCACCTACGAG. It encodes CASSFDSFSTYE. The entire CDR3 protein reads CASSFDSFSTYEQYF.

Points on this clone: The read halts 3 residues ahead of the CDR3 end, with the missing end drawn from the germline J gene. This chain joins TRBV19 and TRBJ1-1, with a weak D call TRBD1 (6 bases). Trimming pared 2 bases from V and 5 bases from J, leaving 12 bases between. The CDR3 is 14 residues long. Germline CDR1 LNHDA, CDR2 SQIVND (reference sequence). The covered CDR3 bases are TGTGCCAGTAGTATAATTGGGGGGGCTACTGAA. Translating it yields CASSIIGGATE. The CDR3 reads in full as CASSIIGGATEAFF.

Notes on this clone: The read stops 3 residues short of the end of the CDR3; the missing end is completed from the germline J gene. The V call is TRBV7-9, the J call TRBJ1-2, with 10 positions matching TRBD1. The CDR3 runs 14 residues. Germline V gene data show CDR1 as SEHNR and CDR2 as FQNEAQ (reference sequence). The CDR3 spells CASSLTGGSNDYTF. Incomplete CDR3 DNA: TGTGCCAGCAGCTTGACAGGGGGCTCAAATGAC.

On this clone: The CDR3 extends 3 residues past the end of the read, so its final part is completed from the germline J gene. This chain connects TRBV14 to TRBJ2-2; D unclear. The CDR3 is 13 residues long. Germline values: CDR1 SGHDN, CDR2 FVKESK. V shed 1 base and J shed 3 bases, with 3 bases lying between them. The sequenced CDR3 bases are TGTGCCAGCAGCCAAGCATACACCGGGGAG. Its translation: CASSQAYTGE. The whole CDR3 protein reads CASSQAYTGELFF.